A single sample gave rise to the 2 T cell receptor beta chains below, sequenced in a study of T cells in Graves' hyperthyroidism and ophthalmopathy. The investigators amplified TCR beta CDR3 regions from RNA transcripts. The study used the HTBI primer set for a first-round RT-PCR of the TCR CDR3. TCRdb re-derived calls from the multiplex PCR reads in MiXCR, one entry per CDR3 protein. Found here are about 560,000 distinct CDR3 sequences, 16% of them singletons; the top ten hold about 18%. The specimen was blood. These receptors originate from a woman younger than 35 with Graves' hyperthyroidism.

This rearrangement joins TRBV20-1 to TRBJ2-7; 9 bases fit TRBD2. Germline lookup yields CDR1 DFQATT and CDR2 SNEGSKA (reference sequence). V shed 5 bases and J 0 bases; nucleotides not matched to a gene: 8. The CDR3 length is 15 residues. The CDR3 region is CSAFGLAPSSYEQYF. CDR3 DNA: TGCAGTGCTTTCGGACTAGCGCCGAGCTCCTACGAGCAGTACTTC.

V and J are TRBV14 and TRBJ2-7; D is undetermined. The V gene lost 2 bases and the J gene lost 5 bases, with 13 bases spanning the gap. Germline values: CDR1 SGHDN, CDR2 FVKESK. This CDR3 is 14 amino acids long. In DNA form, the CDR3 reads TGTGCCAGCAGCCAACGGACCTCTCCCCACGAGCAGTACTTC. Translation gives CASSQRTSPHEQYF.